The 21 T cell receptor beta chains presented below share a single source sample, sequenced in a study of metastatic and nonmetastatic thyroid tumors. TCRdb reprocessed the PCR reads via MiXCR. Here the sample spans around 45,000 clones, 4% being singletons. Not a single patient had been given any form of treatment at any point before undergoing thyroid surgery. The sample taken for sequencing was blood. These receptors came from a female donor with papillary thyroid cancer or a benign thyroid nodule (not recorded which). Some clones in this sample may be carry-over from other donors' samples.

The chain employs TRBV6-1 and TRBJ1-6; 12 nucleotides line up with TRBD1. The CDR3 extends over 17 amino acids. Germline-derived CDR1 and CDR2 are MNHNS and SASEGT. After removal of 0 bases from V and 7 bases from J, the junction contained 4 bases not matched to a gene. The CDR3 reads CASSEAVGTGGNSPLHF. The CDR3 region has the DNA TGTGCCAGCAGTGAAGCTGTGGGGACAGGGGGCAATTCACCCCTCCACTTT.

For this clone: This sequence may be a read error, since a much larger clone differs from it by one base. V usage is TRBV11-2 and J usage is TRBJ2-4; D perhaps matches TRBD1 (5 bases). The CDR3 contains 11 residues. Germline CDR1 is SGHAT and CDR2 is FQNNGV. In DNA, the CDR3 is TGTGCCAGCAGATTAAGGGGCATTCATTACTTC. This encodes CASRLRGIHYF.

A note on this clone: Since no conserved phenylalanine or tryptophan closes the CDR3, a read error is the likely cause. The chain is built from TRBV6-1 and TRBJ1-2, with D perhaps matching TRBD1 (5 bases). V was pared by 6 bases and J by 3 bases, with 14 bases between. The CDR3 contains 14 residues. CDR1 and CDR2 from the germline V gene are MNHNS and SASEGT. The CDR3 nucleotides read TGTGCCAGCAGACCCTTTACAGGTCACTATGGCTACACCTAC. It encodes CASRPFTGHYGYTY.

This clone was seen repeatedly, ten times or more. The chain recombines TRBV14 with TRBJ2-1; 7 positions agree with TRBD2. The CDR3 runs to 15 residues. Germline values: CDR1 SGHDN, CDR2 FVKESK. Unmatched junction bases numbered 8, after V lost 3 bases and J lost 6 bases. Here the CDR3 reads CASSHLADYANEQFF. DNA of the CDR3: TGTGCCAGCAGCCATCTAGCGGACTACGCCAATGAGCAGTTCTTC.

This sequence joins TRBV19 and TRBJ2-1; 7 bases line up with TRBD2. This CDR3 spans 14 amino acids. Trimming took 5 bases from V and 5 from J; bases not matched to a gene: 6. Germline CDR1 and CDR2: LNHDA and SQIVND (reference sequence). CDR3 in DNA: TGTGCCAGTAGTGACTCCGGGACTAACAATGAGCAGTTCTTC. This gives the protein CASSDSGTNNEQFF.

This clone was counted at least ten times. This sequence joins TRBV12-3 or TRBV12-4 and TRBJ1-2; 8 bases line up with TRBD1. J was trimmed by 7 bases and V by 6 bases; bases with no gene match: 10. This CDR3 is built from 14 residues. CDR3 protein: CASSRQTGESGYTF. The CDR3 DNA reads TGTGCCAGCAGCCGACAGACAGGGGAGAGTGGCTACACCTTC.

A few counts support this clone. The chain couples TRBV5-1 to TRBJ1-2, with TRBD1 identical over 9 bases. CDR1 is SGHRS, CDR2 YFSETQ, per germline. Germline trimming cut 0 bases from V and 5 bases from J; bases unmatched to any gene: 8. The CDR3 loop spans 16 amino acids. This chain's CDR3 is CASSLGETGGFYGYTF. For the CDR3, the DNA is TGCGCCAGCAGCTTGGGTGAAACAGGGGGCTTTTATGGCTACACCTTC.

By sample fraction, this clone is medium-sized. The rearrangement links TRBV6-4 to TRBJ2-3; 7 bases map to TRBD2. The V and J ends lost 4 bases and 0 bases, in that order; junction bases with no gene match: 7. The CDR3 runs 16 residues. Looked up from germline, CDR1 is MRHNA and CDR2 is SNTAGT. The CDR3, as DNA: TGTGCCAGCAGTGTCCGTACTAGCGACAGCACAGATACGCAGTATTTT. Translated, it gives CASSVRTSDSTDTQYF.

In the case of this clone: Germline and junction disagree at one end, which may indicate a read error. V gene TRBV24-1 combines with J gene TRBJ1-1; no clear D. CDR1 is KGHDR and CDR2 is SFDVKD in the germline V gene. This CDR3 spans 12 amino acids. The CDR3 spells CVTSGENNEAFF. Here the CDR3 DNA reads TGTGTCACCAGTGGGGAGAACAATGAGGCTTTCTTT.

In this sample, this clone turned up a few times. The chain combines TRBV12-3 or TRBV12-4 with TRBJ2-2; TRBD2 agrees at 8 bases. The CDR3 loop spans 16 amino acids. With V trimmed by 8 bases and J by 8 bases, 16 bases remained unmatched. CDR3 nucleotides: TGTGCCAGCCCGCTAGGCGGGAGGTCGTATACGGGGGAGCTGTTTTTT. Its translation: CASPLGGRSYTGELFF.

The chain uses TRBV5-4 and TRBJ2-7, with a weak D call TRBD1 (6 bases). V lost 9 bases to trimming and J lost 3 bases, with 31 bases between them. This CDR3 has 18 amino acids. CDR1 is SGHNT and CDR2 is YYREEE in the germline V gene (reference sequence). As DNA, the CDR3 is TGTGCCAACCTCCCCTGGTCGATTGGGGGCGGTCTACACTACGAGCAGTACTTC. Residues: CANLPWSIGGGLHYEQYF.

By sample share, this clone is medium-sized. This sequence joins TRBV6-1 and TRBJ2-1; D perhaps matches TRBD1 (7 bases). This CDR3 has 11 amino acids. Per the germline V gene, CDR1 is MNHNS and CDR2 is SASEGT. Trimming pared 9 bases from V and 15 bases from J, leaving 18 bases between. CDR3 DNA: TGTGCCAGTCGGAGGGGGCGCATTCTGTTCTTC. It codes for CASRRGRILFF.

On this clone itself: One junction end disagrees with the germline gene, perhaps due to a read error. The chain is built from TRBV7-2 and TRBJ1-1; possible D gene TRBD1, 5 bases. The CDR3 consists of 16 residues. Germline values: CDR1 SGHTA, CDR2 FQGNSA. The CDR3 here is CASSRILGGANTEDFF. CDR3 nucleotide sequence: TGTGCCAGCAGCCGAATTCTGGGAGGGGCGAACACTGAAGATTTCTTT.

This clone was observed many times. The chain is built from TRBV20-1 and TRBJ1-2, with D unresolved. The CDR3 extends over 13 amino acids. Trimming took off 0 bases at V and 7 bases at J, with 12 bases between the two ends. The germline V gene has CDR1 DFQATT and CDR2 SNEGSKA (reference sequence). CDR3 sequence (DNA): TGCAGTGCTAGAGACTACAACTTGGGTGGCTACACCTTC. Translation gives CSARDYNLGGYTF.

This clone was observed many times. CDR3 in DNA: TGTGCCAGTAGTCGGGGCAATCAGCCCCAGCATTTT. It specifies CASSRGNQPQHF. The chain carries TRBV19 and TRBJ1-5; D unclear. This CDR3 has 12 amino acids. Trimming removed 5 bases at V and 2 bases at J, with 4 bases between. Per the germline V gene, CDR1 is LNHDA and CDR2 is SQIVND (reference sequence).

In this sample, this clone turned up many times. This chain uses TRBV29-1 with TRBJ1-3; TRBD1 is a possible D gene (5 bases). The germline gives CDR1 SQVTM, CDR2 ANQGSEA. Trimming shortened V by 3 bases and J by 9 bases, and 9 bases separated the two germline ends. The CDR3 totals 11 residues. CDR3 loop: CSVDLRGTIYF. Written as DNA, the CDR3 is TGCAGCGTTGATTTGAGGGGCACCATATATTTT.

In its sample, this clone was seen many times. The chain carries TRBV20-1 and TRBJ2-1; D gene uncertain. Trimming took 6 bases from V and 9 from J, leaving 9 bases between them. Germline assignment: CDR1 DFQATT and CDR2 SNEGSKA (reference sequence). The CDR3 contains 10 residues. CDR3 coding DNA: TGCAGTGCCTCTCGGCGTGAGCAGTTCTTC. This encodes CSASRREQFF.

This clone was counted between two and nine times. The chain carries TRBV3-1 and TRBJ1-3, with D unresolved. Trimming shortened V by 5 bases and J by 0 bases, and 17 bases separated the two germline ends. The CDR3 totals 17 residues. Looked up from germline, CDR1 is LGHDT and CDR2 is YNNKEL (reference sequence). For the CDR3, the DNA is TGTGCCAGCAGCACCCCGGAGAACAGATTCTCTGGAAACACCATATATTTT. Amino acid sequence: CASSTPENRFSGNTIYF.

There are many counts of this clone. This chain connects TRBV11-2 to TRBJ2-7, with TRBD1 as a possible D gene (6 bases). This CDR3 has 15 residues. The V gene lost 5 bases and the J gene lost 3 bases, with 17 bases spanning the gap. In germline, CDR1 is SGHAT, CDR2 FQNNGV. CDR3 sequence (DNA): TGTGCCAGCAGCCTTATACCGGGACAATTCTACGAGCAGTACTTC. This translates into CASSLIPGQFYEQYF.

In its sample, this clone was seen many times. The chain uses TRBV20-1 and TRBJ1-6, with unresolved D. V dropped 3 bases and J dropped 10 bases, with 16 bases sitting between them. The CDR3 has 14 residues. Germline V gives CDR1 DFQATT, CDR2 SNEGSKA (reference sequence). This CDR3 reads CSASYGVRDSPLHF. The CDR3 DNA reads as TGCAGTGCTAGCTACGGCGTCCGTGACTCACCCCTCCACTTT.

This chain links TRBV27 with TRBJ2-1, with TRBD2 identical over 7 bases. This CDR3 contains 14 residues. V lost 7 bases and J lost 5; bases outside the gene matches: 8. CDR1 and CDR2 from the germline V gene are MNHEY and SMNVEV (reference sequence). The CDR3 reads CASKWREPHNEQFF. CDR3 bases: TGTGCCAGCAAGTGGCGGGAGCCCCACAATGAGCAGTTCTTC.